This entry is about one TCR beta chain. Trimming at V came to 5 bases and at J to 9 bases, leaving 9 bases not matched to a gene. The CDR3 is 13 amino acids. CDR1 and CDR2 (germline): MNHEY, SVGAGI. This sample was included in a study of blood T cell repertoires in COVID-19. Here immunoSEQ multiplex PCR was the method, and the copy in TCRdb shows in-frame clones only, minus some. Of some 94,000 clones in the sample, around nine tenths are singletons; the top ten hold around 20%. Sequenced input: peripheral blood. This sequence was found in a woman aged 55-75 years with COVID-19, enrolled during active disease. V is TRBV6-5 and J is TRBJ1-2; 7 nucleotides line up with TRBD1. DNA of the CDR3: TGTGCCAGCAGTACAACAGGGGCCCCCCGCTACACCTTC. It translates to CASSTTGAPRYTF.